These 29 T cell receptor beta chains share one sample of origin, sequenced in a study of cytomegalovirus exposure and HLA in healthy donors. PCR employed 60 Vbeta and 13 Jbeta primers. Data came from immunoSEQ multiplex PCR; TCRdb stores just in-frame clones and leaves some out. This sample yields 110,000 to 150,000 clones, of which 75% to 80% are seen a single time; approximately 3.8% belongs to the top ten. Sequences were obtained from PBMCs. The origin of the receptors is a male donor in good health and CMV-seronegative.

There are a few counts of this clone. The rearrangement joins TRBV15 to TRBJ1-1; D not certain. This CDR3 is built from 14 residues. Germline V gives CDR1 LNHNV, CDR2 YYDKDF (reference sequence). V lost 0 bases, J lost 5 bases, and 10 bases lay in between. CDR3 DNA: TGTGCCACCAGCAGAGAAGAGGTTTGGACTGAAGCTTTCTTT. Translated, it gives CATSREEVWTEAFF.

The rearrangement uses TRBV5-1 and TRBJ1-3, with a weak D call TRBD1 (6 bases). CDR3 length: 15 amino acids. The germline V gene encodes CDR1 SGHRS and CDR2 YFSETQ. V lost 0 bases, J lost 4 bases, and 11 bases lay in between. CDR3 DNA sequence: TGCGCCAGCAGCTTGGACCCAGGGGAGGGAAACACCATATATTTT. Residues: CASSLDPGEGNTIYF.

This chain uses TRBV11-3 with TRBJ2-2; 9 bases match TRBD1. The V segment lost 3 bases and the J segment 3 bases; nucleotides outside the gene matches: 11. From germline, CDR1 is SGHNT and CDR2 YENEEA. CDR3 length equals 18 residues. The CDR3 DNA sequence: TGTGCCAGCAGCTTCAACTTAGGGACAGGGACATACACCGGGGAGCTGTTTTTT. Translating it yields CASSFNLGTGTYTGELFF.

The rearrangement joins TRBV4-1 to TRBJ2-7; D is undetermined. V lost 0 bases to trimming and J lost 5 bases, with 11 bases between them. CDR1 and CDR2 (germline): MGHRA, YSYEKL. CDR3 size: 14 residues. The CDR3 nucleotides are TGCGCCAGCAGCCAAGATCCCCGGTTTGACGAGCAGTACTTC. Its protein is CASSQDPRFDEQYF.

V usage is TRBV14 and J usage is TRBJ2-3; 9 bases are shared with TRBD2. Looked up from germline, CDR1 is SGHDN and CDR2 is FVKESK. The length of the CDR3 is 18 residues. The J segment lost 0 bases and the V segment lost 4 bases, leaving 11 bases of the junction unmatched. As DNA, the CDR3 is TGTGCCAGCAGCCGACTAGATAAAGGACTAGCGAGCACAGATACGCAGTATTTT. Amino acids: CASSRLDKGLASTDTQYF.

This rearrangement joins TRBV6-1 to TRBJ2-4; D not resolved. Trimming shortened V by 0 bases and J by 0 bases, and 12 bases separated the two germline ends. Germline values: CDR1 MNHNS, CDR2 SASEGT. There are 17 residues in the CDR3. The CDR3 region is CASSEAARQLAKNIQYF. As DNA, the CDR3 is TGTGCCAGCAGTGAAGCAGCCAGGCAACTAGCCAAAAACATTCAGTACTTC.

This clone was seen more than once but under ten times. DNA for the CDR3: TGTGCCAGCAGCTTGTTAGTTCGCTCTGGGGCCAACGTCCTGACTTTC. This codes for CASSLLVRSGANVLTF. This rearrangement joins TRBV5-4 to TRBJ2-6; D not certain. CDR3 length: 16 residues. From germline, CDR1 is SGHNT and CDR2 YYREEE (reference sequence). Trimming stripped 1 base from V and 0 bases from J, with 8 bases between.

Note on this clone: The junction does not match germline at one end; this may be a read error. The chain combines TRBV7-7 with TRBJ2-7, with D unresolved. The length of the CDR3 is 13 residues. The V gene's germline CDR1 is SSHAT and CDR2 FNYEAQ (reference sequence). CDR3: CASSPGEAYEQYF. The CDR3 bases are TGTGCTAGCAGCCCCGGCGAGGCCTACGAGCAGTACTTC. Filled out from reference TRBV7-7 and TRBJ2-7, the complete variable domain reads GAGVSQSPRYKVTKRGQDVTLRCDPISSHATLYWYQQALGQGPEFLTYFNYEAQPDKSGLPSDRFSAERPEGSISTLTIQRTEQRDSAMYRCASSPGEAYEQYFGPGTRLTVT.

This rearrangement joins TRBV18 to TRBJ1-2, with TRBD1 matching 8 bases. CDR1 is KGHSH, CDR2 LQKENI, per germline. The V gene end was trimmed by 3 bases and the J gene end by 7 bases; junction bases not matched to a gene: 13. CDR3 size: 16 residues. The CDR3 spells CASSPGSGGAFGGYTF. Here the CDR3 DNA reads TGTGCCAGCTCACCTGGGTCAGGGGGCGCCTTCGGTGGCTACACCTTC.

The chain joins TRBV10-2 to TRBJ1-1; tentative D call: TRBD1 (5 bases). This CDR3 has 15 amino acids. The V end was cut by 3 bases, the J end by 5 bases, with 16 bases between. CDR1 WSHSY and CDR2 SAAADI come from the germline V gene. The chain's CDR3 is CASSEEDQGRTEAFF. Written as DNA, the CDR3 is TGCGCCAGCAGTGAAGAGGACCAGGGTAGGACTGAAGCTTTCTTT.

The V and J genes are TRBV19 and TRBJ2-1, with no clear D. CDR3 length: 15 amino acids. Germline V lookup: CDR1 LNHDA, CDR2 SQIVND (reference sequence). Trimming removed 3 bases from V and 0 bases from J, with 9 bases in between. CDR3 protein: CASSIVESSYNEQFF. The CDR3 DNA sequence: TGTGCCAGTAGTATTGTGGAGAGCTCCTACAATGAGCAGTTCTTC.

This chain connects TRBV18 to TRBJ2-4, with TRBD2 matching 9 bases. In germline, CDR1 is KGHSH, CDR2 LQKENI. This CDR3 contains 20 residues. J lost 2 bases, V lost 0 bases, and 14 bases had no gene match. This CDR3 reads CASSPPSSGGLGVTKNIQYF. The CDR3 nucleotides are TGTGCCAGCTCACCACCGAGTAGCGGGGGACTGGGTGTGACCAAAAACATTCAGTACTTC.

The genes are TRBV29-1 and TRBJ1-2; TRBD1 might be the D (6 bases). Trimming took 1 base from V and 0 from J, leaving 9 bases between them. The CDR3 runs to 14 residues. CDR1 is SQVTM, CDR2 ANQGSEA, per germline. The CDR3 loop reads CSVEGGQPNYGYTF. The CDR3 nucleotides are TGCAGCGTTGAAGGAGGACAGCCTAACTATGGCTACACCTTC.

The V and J genes are TRBV11-2 and TRBJ2-1; TRBD1 agrees at 10 bases. The CDR3 is 15 residues long. Germline V gene sequence: CDR1 SGHAT, CDR2 FQNNGV. With 5 bases clipped from V and 5 bases from J, the junction kept 6 bases outside the gene matches. The CDR3 DNA follows: TGTGCCAGCAGCCGATGGACAGGGGGGAACAATGAGCAGTTCTTC. This sequence encodes CASSRWTGGNNEQFF.

This clone came up a few times. The CDR3 protein is CASSSRAGGTDTQYF. The DNA of the CDR3 is TGTGCCAGCAGCTCTCGGGCAGGGGGGACAGATACGCAGTATTTT. The chain carries TRBV11-2 and TRBJ2-3; possible D gene TRBD1, 7 bases. Germline CDR1 SGHAT, CDR2 FQNNGV. V was trimmed by 4 bases and J by 3 bases, leaving 14 bases between them. This CDR3 is built from 15 residues. The full variable domain, with the rest looked up from reference TRBV11-2 and TRBJ2-3, is EAGVAQSPRYKIIEKRQSVAFWCNPISGHATLYWYQQILGQGPKLLIQFQNNGVVDDSQLPKDRFSAERLKGVDSTLKIQPAKLEDSAVYLCASSSRAGGTDTQYFGPGTRLTVL.

The V and J genes are TRBV7-9 and TRBJ1-2; TRBD1 matches at 9 bases. CDR1 is SEHNR, CDR2 FQNEAQ, per germline (reference sequence). With 4 bases clipped from V and 4 bases from J, the junction kept 4 bases outside the gene matches. This CDR3 comprises 14 residues. The CDR3 DNA reads TGTGCCAGCAGCTCACAGGGGGCGGGCTATGGCTACACCTTC. Its translation is CASSSQGAGYGYTF.

This chain joins TRBV29-1 and TRBJ2-3; TRBD2 might be the D (6 bases). Deletions cut 7 bases from V and 0 bases from J, with 8 bases between. Germline lookup yields CDR1 SQVTM and CDR2 ANQGSEA. The CDR3 runs 12 residues. The CDR3 loop reads CSARGSTDTQYF. The CDR3 DNA reads as TGCAGCGCCCGGGGGAGCACAGATACGCAGTATTTT.

The chain has TRBV10-2 and TRBJ1-2; D is unresolved. Per germline, CDR1 WSHSY and CDR2 SAAADI. This CDR3 region has 14 residues. V dropped 6 bases and J dropped 0 bases, with 11 bases sitting between them. The CDR3 DNA reads TGCGCCAGCAGGAGGGAAACTACTAACTATGGCTACACCTTC. Protein: CASRRETTNYGYTF.

The J gene is TRBJ1-4, the V gene TRBV9, with D hard to call. V lost 1 base and J lost 2, with 6 bases in between. From germline, CDR1 is SGDLS and CDR2 YYNGEE. CDR3 length equals 14 residues. In DNA form, the CDR3 reads TGTGCCAGCAGCGTAACCACTACTAATGAAAAACTGTTTTTT. Its translation: CASSVTTTNEKLFF. Supplemented by reference TRBV9 and TRBJ1-4, the full variable domain reads DSGVTQTPKHLITATGQRVTLRCSPRSGDLSVYWYQQSLDQGLQFLIQYYNGEERAKGNILERFSAQQFPDLHSELNLSSLELGDSALYFCASSVTTTNEKLFFGSGTQLSVL.

The chain combines TRBV18 with TRBJ2-6; 10 bases line up with TRBD1. This CDR3 is 17 amino acids long. From germline, CDR1 is KGHSH and CDR2 LQKENI. Germline trimming cut 3 bases from V and 4 bases from J; bases unmatched to any gene: 6. The DNA for the CDR3 is TGTGCCAGCTCACCCCGGACAGGGGGATACGGGGCCAACGTCCTGACTTTC. Translation gives CASSPRTGGYGANVLTF. The full variable domain, rest sourced from reference TRBV18 and TRBJ2-6, is NAGVMQNPRHLVRRRGQEARLRCSPMKGHSHVYWYRQLPEEGLKFMVYLQKENIIDESGMPKERFSAEFPKEGPSILRIQQVVRGDSAAYFCASSPRTGGYGANVLTFGAGSRLTVL.

This chain joins TRBV6-5 and TRBJ1-3, with TRBD1 as a possible D gene (5 bases). The V gene's germline CDR1 is MNHEY and CDR2 SVGAGI. The CDR3 runs to 15 residues. Trimming took off 4 bases at V and 1 base at J, with 11 bases between the two ends. The CDR3 DNA reads as TGTGCCAGCAGTTTTGGACAACTATCTGGAAACACCATATATTTT. It encodes CASSFGQLSGNTIYF.

This clone occurred a few times. The gene calls are TRBV11-3 and TRBJ1-1, with TRBD1 matching over 7 bases. The junction had 9 bases not matched to a gene; V was cut back by 4 bases and J by 7 bases. Germline assignment: CDR1 SGHNT and CDR2 YENEEA. The CDR3 is made up of 14 amino acids. CDR3 sequence (DNA): TGTGCCAGCAGCTCCGATTCCTGGACAGGTGAAGCTTTCTTT. Amino acid sequence: CASSSDSWTGEAFF.

The genes are TRBV25-1 and TRBJ2-3, with 11 positions matching TRBD2. CDR1 is MGHDK and CDR2 is SYGVNS in the germline V gene. The trim removed 6 bases at V and 4 bases at J, leaving 6 bases unmatched. CDR3 length equals 15 residues. The CDR3 sequence: CASSLAGGPSDTQYF. In DNA form, the CDR3 reads TGTGCCAGCAGCTTAGCGGGGGGGCCGTCAGATACGCAGTATTTT.

V is TRBV4-1 and J is TRBJ2-3, with D possibly TRBD2 on 5 matching bases. Trimming removed 5 bases at V and 1 base at J, with 10 bases between. CDR1 and CDR2 from the germline V gene are MGHRA and YSYEKL. This CDR3 has 14 amino acids. CDR3 protein: CASSSSGGTDTQYF. The CDR3, as DNA: TGCGCCAGCAGCTCTTCCGGGGGCACAGATACGCAGTATTTT.

The rearrangement links TRBV12-5 to TRBJ2-5; 12 bases fit TRBD2. Per germline, CDR1 LGHNT and CDR2 FRNRAP. V gave up 3 bases and J gave up 4 bases; unmatched junction bases: 6. This CDR3 region has 16 residues. As DNA, the CDR3 is TGTGCTAGTGGTTTTCCTAGCGGGGGGGGATCAGAGACCCAGTACTTC. Translation: CASGFPSGGGSETQYF.

CDR3 residues: CASSVLSGATDTQYF. The CDR3 nucleotides read TGTGCCAGCAGCGTACTTAGCGGGGCCACAGATACGCAGTATTTT. The chain recombines TRBV6-1 with TRBJ2-3, with 8 bases that match TRBD2. Losses at the gene ends were 6 bases for V and 2 bases for J; bases not matched to a gene: 7. Looked up from germline, CDR1 is MNHNS and CDR2 is SASEGT. The CDR3 has 15 residues.

The chain links TRBV6-1 to TRBJ1-1; tentatively, D is TRBD1 (6 bases). Trimming took 8 bases from V and 6 from J, leaving 7 bases between them. The germline V gene has CDR1 MNHNS and CDR2 SASEGT. The CDR3 has 10 amino acids. The CDR3 spells CASRTAEAFF. In DNA, the CDR3 is TGTGCCAGCCGGACAGCTGAAGCTTTCTTT.

This clone was detected only once. This chain connects TRBV7-6 to TRBJ2-2; D not resolved. The CDR3 length is 18 residues. Germline CDR1 SGHVS, CDR2 FNYEAQ. V was pared by 0 bases and J by 0 bases, with 14 bases between. Here the CDR3 DNA reads TGTGCCAGCAGCTTAGCGCTGGAGAGAACTACGAACACCGGGGAGCTGTTTTTT. Its protein is CASSLALERTTNTGELFF.

The table lists this clone with a few counts. The gene calls are TRBV28 and TRBJ2-7, with D tentatively TRBD1 (5 bases). V gave up 7 bases and J gave up 2 bases, with 9 bases separating them. The CDR3 is 12 residues long. Germline V lookup: CDR1 MDHEN, CDR2 SYDVKM. The CDR3 protein is CASTPDTYEQYF. CDR3 bases: TGTGCCAGCACTCCGGACACCTACGAGCAGTACTTC.